This T cell receptor beta chain was identified in a study of CD8+ T cells in alopecia areata. Whole-study context: Each day, treated patients took oral tofacitinib twice, at 5 to 10 mg per dose.

TCR sequencing used cDNA made by reverse transcription of extracted RNA. Profiled with immunoSEQ multiplex PCR; TCRdb holds only in-frame clones, not every one. The data show roughly 180,000 clones, about 60% seen once. Findings and limits, study-wide: Higher clonality than in normal scalp was seen in lesional scalp, especially alopecia totalis/universalis. Relative to mice, TCR sharing across patients was less clear, a difference possibly HLA-related. Any link of baseline CD8+ expansion to response, resting on one nonresponder, remains uncertain.

This clone turned up a few times. Its antigen is still unknown. J gave up 0 bases and V 0 bases, and 2 bases lay outside the gene matches. This CDR3 region has 16 residues. The germline V gene has CDR1 SNHLY and CDR2 FYNNEI. This sample's treatment: oral pan-JAK inhibitor, 5-10 mg twice daily. The receptor's source is a human donor with alopecia areata. This sequence joins TRBV2 and TRBJ2-4, with 7 bases lining up with TRBD2. The input for sequencing was CD4+ T cells sorted from blood, taken at week 4, from a patient treated with tofacitinib. CDR3 DNA sequence: TGTGCCAGCAGTGAAGCGGGGGGGGTAGCCAAAAACATTCAGTACTTC. This translates into CASSEAGGVAKNIQYF.